This T cell receptor beta chain was captured by sequencing in a study of T cells expressing NK-cell markers. Study-wide background: The authors sequenced eight donors, of whom seven were HCMV-seropositive and one was seronegative.

The CDR3 is made up of 17 amino acids. In germline, CDR1 is MNHEY, CDR2 SVGEGT. With UMIs, 5'RACE template switching was used to make TCR beta cDNA. No DNA is given; TCRdb re-called the 5' RACE reads and lists each CDR3 protein once. Recorded for this sample: about 370,000 distinct CDR3 sequences. This TCR was recovered from a woman aged 50 to 60 in good health. Sequenced sample: blood T cells: a sorted CD56 or NKG2C T cell subset, CD4+ or CD8+ T cells, or bulk PBMC T cells (not recorded which). The chain couples TRBV6-2 or TRBV6-3 to TRBJ2-2; TCRdb's D call of TRBD1 is untestable without DNA. The CDR3 loop reads CASSYSSGGSNTGELFF.